The present T cell receptor (beta chain) was sequenced within a study of blood T cell repertoires in COVID-19. The overall study: Some COVID-19 samples were acute and others convalescent; all came from the United States, Italy and Spain. Nucleic acid was either cDNA or gDNA, and it came from T cells, B-cell-depleted T cells, or PBMCs.

In the original processing: Amplifying reference gene primers gave estimates of nucleated cell counts. TCRdb's copy holds only in-frame clones and misses some; the assay was immunoSEQ multiplex PCR. The V and J calls and clone size come from that table; D and trimming were worked out from the DNA. The data contain a few hundred thousand clones, around nine tenths of them singletons. Looked up from germline, CDR1 is SGHTA and CDR2 is FQGTGA. Trimming cost V 6 bases and J 3 bases, with 17 bases left between them. The CDR3 runs 15 residues. The rearrangement joins TRBV7-3 to TRBJ1-2, with D possibly being TRBD1 (6 bases). The sequence was collected from a man between 50 and 59 years old with active or convalescent COVID-19. The specimen sequenced was peripheral blood. CDR3 region: CASSLKGDRDYGYTF. CDR3 in DNA: TGTGCCAGCAGTCTGAAGGGGGACCGAGACTATGGCTACACCTTC.